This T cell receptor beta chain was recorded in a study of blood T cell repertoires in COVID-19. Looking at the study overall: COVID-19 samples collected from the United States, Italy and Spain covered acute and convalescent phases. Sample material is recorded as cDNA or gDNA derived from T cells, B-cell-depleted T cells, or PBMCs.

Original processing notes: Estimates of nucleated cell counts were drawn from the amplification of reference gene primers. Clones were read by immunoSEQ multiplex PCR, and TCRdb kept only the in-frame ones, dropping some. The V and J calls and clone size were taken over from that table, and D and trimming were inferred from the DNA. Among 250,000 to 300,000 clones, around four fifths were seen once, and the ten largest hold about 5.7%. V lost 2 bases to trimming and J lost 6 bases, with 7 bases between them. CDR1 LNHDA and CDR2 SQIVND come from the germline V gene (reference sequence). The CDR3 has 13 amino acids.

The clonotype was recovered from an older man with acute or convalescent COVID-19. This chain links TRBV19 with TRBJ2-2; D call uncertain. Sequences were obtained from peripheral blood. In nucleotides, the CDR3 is TGTGCCAGTAGTATACTCGGGTCCGGGGAGCTGTTTTTT. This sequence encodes CASSILGSGELFF. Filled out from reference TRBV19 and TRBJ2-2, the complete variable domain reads DGGITQSPKYLFRKEGQNVTLSCEQNLNHDAMYWYRQDPGQGLRLIYYSQIVNDFQKGDIAEGYSVSREKKESFPLTVTSAQKNPTAFYLCASSILGSGELFFGEGSRLTVL.